A selection of T cell receptor beta chains follows, all from one sample in a study of T cell responses to AZD1222 COVID-19 vaccine. TCRdb's copy holds only in-frame clones and misses some; the assay was immunoSEQ multiplex PCR. The table has fewer than 200,000 clones, about 87% seen once. The starting material was peripheral blood, obtained 28 days after the second dose of the MenACWY control vaccine. These receptors were taken from an adult who received the MenACWY meningococcal vaccine as a control. CDR3s leave out the opening cysteine and the closing phenylalanine or tryptophan.

j_call	v_call	cdr3_length	cdr3_aa
TRBJ1-5	TRBV19	14	ASSIVPGQGDQPQH
TRBJ2-5	TRBV15	14	ATSRDLGGGRETQY
TRBJ2-5	TRBV28	13	ASSDLPGEQETQY
TRBJ2-7	TRBV27	11	ASSIVPNYEQY
TRBJ2-3	TRBV9	14	ASSVGQRETTDTQY
TRBJ2-7	TRBV12-2	12	ASRLGSSSYEQY
TRBJ1-1	TRBV28	9	ASRGDTEAF
TRBJ2-7	TRBV6-5	14	ASSYSGLAGFYEQY
TRBJ2-1	TRBV5-6	13	ASSRGQVSYNEQF
TRBJ1-2	TRBV29-1	12	SVEGGGANYGYT
TRBJ1-1	TRBV7-2	13	ASSEVGPGGTEAF
TRBJ1-1	TRBV18	11	ASRGPDYTEAF
TRBJ1-2	TRBV24-1	12	ATSDRTGFHGYT
TRBJ2-7	TRBV9	12	ASSVGQDRYEQY
TRBJ2-7	TRBV14	10	ASSHWTSEQY
TRBJ2-3	TRBV7-2	12	ASSLMGVSDTQY